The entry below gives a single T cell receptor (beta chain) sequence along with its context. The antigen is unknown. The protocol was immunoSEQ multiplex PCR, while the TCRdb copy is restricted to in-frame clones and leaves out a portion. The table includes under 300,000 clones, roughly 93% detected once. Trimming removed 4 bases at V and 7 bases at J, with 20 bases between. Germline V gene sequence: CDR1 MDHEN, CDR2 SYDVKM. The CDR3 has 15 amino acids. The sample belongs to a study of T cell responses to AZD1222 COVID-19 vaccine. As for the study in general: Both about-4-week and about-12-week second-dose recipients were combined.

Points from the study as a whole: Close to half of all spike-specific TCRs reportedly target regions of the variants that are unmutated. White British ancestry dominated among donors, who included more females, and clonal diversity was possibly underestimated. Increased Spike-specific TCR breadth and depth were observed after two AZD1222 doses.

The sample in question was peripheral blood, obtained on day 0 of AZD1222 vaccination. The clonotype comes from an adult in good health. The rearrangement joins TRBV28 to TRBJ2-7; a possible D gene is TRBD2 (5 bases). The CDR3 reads CASSSGSGTGREQYF. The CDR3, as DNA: TGTGCCAGCAGTTCGGGATCGGGTACGGGTAGGGAGCAGTACTTC.